Following are 12 T cell receptor beta chains from one sample sequenced in a study of preoperative IRX-2 immunotherapy in early breast cancer (dated by TCRdb to about 2019). Read against the paper, the sample's treatment or condition label means: preoperative locoregional IRX-2 cytokine immunotherapy. The method behind the library was the immunoSEQ multiplex PCR assay. Imported from immuneACCESS, the table was reduced by TCRdb to in-frame sequences with V and J called. These copies leave out some clones; in studies compared against another copy, an unresolved V gene accounts for under half, and the cause of the remainder is not known. The sample table holds roughly 93,000 clones, of which 86% were seen once. The ten biggest clones cover roughly 1.9% of the sample. Sequencing used tumor tissue, obtained after IRX-2 immunotherapy. Every receptor here comes from a human donor with breast cancer.

The table lists this clone with a few counts. J is TRBJ1-5 and V is TRBV6-8; D is unresolved. The length of the CDR3 is 13 residues. V lost 8 bases, J lost 6 bases, and 14 bases lay in between. From germline, CDR1 is MNHGY and CDR2 SAAAGT. CDR3 protein: CASSRAGGQPQHF. The CDR3 region has the DNA TGTGCCAGCTCTAGGGCAGGCGGTCAGCCCCAGCATTTT.

In the case of this clone: One end of the junction does not line up with germline, which may come from a read error. This sequence joins TRBV6-4 and TRBJ1-1, with a possible D match to TRBD1 (5 bases). Per germline, CDR1 MRHNA and CDR2 SNTAGT. This CDR3 is built from 15 residues. The CDR3 sequence is CASSYSGGRNTEAFF. The CDR3 DNA sequence: TGTGCCAGCAGTTACTCTGGGGGAAGGAACACTGAAGCTTTCTTT.

The chain joins TRBV11-3 to TRBJ1-1; D ambiguous. This CDR3 spans 17 amino acids. Germline V lookup: CDR1 SGHNT, CDR2 YENEEA. The germline V and J ends were trimmed by 4 bases and 2 bases, with 20 bases remaining between them. CDR3 sequence: CASSSTVLAGPNTEAFF. The CDR3 DNA reads as TGTGCCAGCAGCTCCACCGTGTTAGCTGGCCCAAACACTGAAGCTTTCTTT.

V and J are TRBV29-1 and TRBJ1-4; 8 bases are shared with TRBD1. CDR1 and CDR2 from the germline V gene are SQVTM and ANQGSEA. The CDR3 is 15 amino acids. The junction had 4 bases not matched to a gene; V was cut back by 1 base and J by 3 bases. DNA for the CDR3: TGCAGCGTTGAAGGCAGACAGGGGTCTAATGAAAAACTGTTTTTT. Protein: CSVEGRQGSNEKLFF.

This clone was recorded only once. V gene TRBV6-8 combines with J gene TRBJ1-3; D not certain. In germline, CDR1 is MNHGY, CDR2 SAAAGT. Trimming took off 5 bases at V and 0 bases at J, with 14 bases between the two ends. This CDR3 contains 16 residues. The CDR3 reads CASSRTGPSSGNTIYF. The CDR3 nucleotides read TGTGCCAGCAGTAGAACGGGCCCAAGCTCTGGAAACACCATATATTTT.

The V gene is TRBV6-8, the J gene TRBJ2-3; D gene unclear. CDR1 and CDR2 (germline): MNHGY, SAAAGT. The CDR3 has 13 residues. Trimming left V 10 bases short and J 1 base short, with 12 bases between. The CDR3 reads CAIRTAGTDTQYF. CDR3 in DNA: TGTGCCATCAGGACCGCGGGCACAGATACGCAGTATTTT.

This chain joins TRBV5-1 and TRBJ2-2; 9 nucleotides line up with TRBD1. The ends lost 9 bases at V and 5 bases at J; junction bases unmatched: 11. The V gene's germline CDR1 is SGHRS and CDR2 YFSETQ. The CDR3 totals 15 residues. CDR3 residues: CATSVGDRVTGELFF. CDR3 coding DNA: TGCGCCACCTCAGTGGGGGACAGGGTAACCGGGGAGCTGTTTTTT. Full variable domain (remainder filled in from reference TRBV5-1 and TRBJ2-2): KAGVTQTPRYLIKTRGQQVTLSCSPISGHRSVSWYQQTPGQGLQFLFEYFSETQRNKGNFPGRFSGRQFSNSRSEMNVSTLELGDSALYLCATSVGDRVTGELFFGEGSRLTVL.

This CDR3 is CASSFQGAHGANVLTF. The DNA for the CDR3 is TGTGCCAGCTCATTCCAGGGGGCTCATGGGGCCAACGTCCTGACTTTC. This sequence joins TRBV18 and TRBJ2-6, with 8 positions matching TRBD1. Germline assignment: CDR1 KGHSH and CDR2 LQKENI. The V segment lost 5 bases and the J segment 3 bases; nucleotides outside the gene matches: 6. This CDR3 contains 16 residues.

V is TRBV7-6 and J is TRBJ1-5; tentatively, D is TRBD1 (5 bases). The CDR3 spans 15 residues. The V end lost 3 bases, the J end lost 4 bases, and 13 bases lay between the germline ends. Germline CDR1 SGHVS, CDR2 FNYEAQ. The CDR3 coding sequence is TGTGCCAGCAGCTTTGGACACCAAGCAAATCAGCCCCAGCATTTT. Residues: CASSFGHQANQPQHF.

This clone was recorded only once. The rearrangement joins TRBV10-3 to TRBJ1-1; D unresolved. CDR3 length equals 14 residues. Germline values: CDR1 ENHRY, CDR2 SYGVKD. V lost 0 bases to trimming and J lost 4 bases, with 9 bases between them. The CDR3 sequence is CAISESARTTEAFF. The CDR3 DNA reads as TGTGCCATCAGTGAGTCGGCAAGGACCACTGAAGCTTTCTTT.

This clone has a handful of counts. The rearrangement joins TRBV14 to TRBJ2-7; 10 positions agree with TRBD2. Per the germline V gene, CDR1 is SGHDN and CDR2 is FVKESK. The CDR3 is made up of 15 amino acids. V shed 1 base and J 10 bases; nucleotides not matched to a gene: 10. CDR3: CASSQAGLAGVAQYF. The CDR3 bases are TGTGCCAGCAGCCAAGCGGGGCTAGCGGGAGTCGCCCAGTACTTC.

The rearrangement links TRBV6-8 to TRBJ2-1, with D maybe TRBD2 (6 bases). Trimming removed 5 bases from V and 4 bases from J, with 12 bases in between. Germline values: CDR1 MNHGY, CDR2 SAAAGT. The length of the CDR3 is 14 residues. Written as DNA, the CDR3 is TGTGCCAGCAGTCAAGAGCGGGCTTACAATGAGCAGTTCTTC. Its translation is CASSQERAYNEQFF.